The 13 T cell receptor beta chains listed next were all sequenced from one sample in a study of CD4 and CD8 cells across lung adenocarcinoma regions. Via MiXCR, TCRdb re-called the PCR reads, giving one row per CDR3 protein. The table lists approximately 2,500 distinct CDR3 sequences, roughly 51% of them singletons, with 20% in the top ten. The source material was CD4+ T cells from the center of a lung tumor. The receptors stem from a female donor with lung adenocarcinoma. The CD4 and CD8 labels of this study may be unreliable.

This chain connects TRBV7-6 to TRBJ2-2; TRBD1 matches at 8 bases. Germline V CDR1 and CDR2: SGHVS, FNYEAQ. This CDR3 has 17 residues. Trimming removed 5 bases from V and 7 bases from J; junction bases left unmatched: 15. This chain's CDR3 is CASSQGQGWTGFGELFF. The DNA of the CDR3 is TGTGCCAGCAGCCAAGGACAGGGCTGGACTGGATTCGGGGAGCTGTTTTTT.

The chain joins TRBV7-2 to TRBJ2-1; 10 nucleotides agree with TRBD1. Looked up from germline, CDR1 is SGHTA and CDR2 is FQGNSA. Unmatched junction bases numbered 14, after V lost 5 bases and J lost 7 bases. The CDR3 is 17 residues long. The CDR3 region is CASSINPWDRGKNEQFF. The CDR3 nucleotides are TGTGCCAGCAGCATTAACCCTTGGGACAGGGGCAAAAATGAGCAGTTCTTC.

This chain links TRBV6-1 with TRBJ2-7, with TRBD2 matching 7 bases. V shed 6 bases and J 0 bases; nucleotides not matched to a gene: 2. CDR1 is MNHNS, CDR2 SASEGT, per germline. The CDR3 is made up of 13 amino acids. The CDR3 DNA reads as TGTGCCAGCAGAGCTAGCGGCTCCTACGAGCAGTACTTC. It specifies CASRASGSYEQYF.

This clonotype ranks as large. The DNA for the CDR3 is TGTGCCAGCAGTTTATTAAAAGGAGGGAGCCACTTGGGAGAGCAGTACTTC. Protein sequence: CASSLLKGGSHLGEQYF. The chain is built from TRBV27 and TRBJ2-1; the D gene is possibly TRBD2 (6 bases). The J call may be mistaken, given a closer DNA end match to TRBJ2-7. Germline V gene data show CDR1 as MNHEY and CDR2 as SMNVEV (reference sequence). This CDR3 has 17 amino acids.

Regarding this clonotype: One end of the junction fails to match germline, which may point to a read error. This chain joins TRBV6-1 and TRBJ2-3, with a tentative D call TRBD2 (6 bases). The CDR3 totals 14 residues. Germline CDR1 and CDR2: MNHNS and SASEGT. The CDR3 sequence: CAGSGGYGKDTQYF. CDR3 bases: TGTGCCGGCAGTGGGGGGTACGGCAAAGATACGCAGTACTTT.

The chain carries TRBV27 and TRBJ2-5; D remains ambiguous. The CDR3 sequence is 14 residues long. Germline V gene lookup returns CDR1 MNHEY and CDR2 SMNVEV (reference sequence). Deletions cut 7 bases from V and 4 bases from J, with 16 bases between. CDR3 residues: CASMPTPPRETQYF. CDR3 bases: TGTGCCAGCATGCCGACGCCCCCTAGAGAGACCCAGTACTTC.

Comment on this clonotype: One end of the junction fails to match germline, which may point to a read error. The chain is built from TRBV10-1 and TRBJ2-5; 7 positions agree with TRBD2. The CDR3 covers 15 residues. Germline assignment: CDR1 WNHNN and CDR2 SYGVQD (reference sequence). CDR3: CAGGDGGRDQDTQYF. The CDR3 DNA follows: TGCGCCGGGGGGGACGGAGGCCGTGACCAAGATACCCAGTACTTC.

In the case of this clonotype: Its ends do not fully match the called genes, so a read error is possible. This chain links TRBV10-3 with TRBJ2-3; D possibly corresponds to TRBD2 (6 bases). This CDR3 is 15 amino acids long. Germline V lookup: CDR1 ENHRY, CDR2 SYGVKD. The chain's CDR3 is CATGMGGFATDTQYF. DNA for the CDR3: TGTGCGACGGGCATGGGGGGTTTCGCCACAGATACCCAGTATTTT.

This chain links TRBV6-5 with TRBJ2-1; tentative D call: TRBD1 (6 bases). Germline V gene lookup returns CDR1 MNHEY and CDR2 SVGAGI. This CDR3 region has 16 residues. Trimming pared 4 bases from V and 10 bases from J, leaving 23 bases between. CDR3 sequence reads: CASSLPAGTGWYEQFF. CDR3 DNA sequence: TGTGCCAGCAGTTTGCCCGCCGGTACAGGGTGGTACGAGCAGTTCTTC.

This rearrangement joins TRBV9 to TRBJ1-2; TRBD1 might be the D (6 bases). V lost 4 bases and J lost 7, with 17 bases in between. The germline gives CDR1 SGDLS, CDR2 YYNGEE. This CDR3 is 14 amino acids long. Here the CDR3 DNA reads TGTGCCAGCAGCCCCAGACCGGGGGCAGGTGGCTACACCTTC. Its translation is CASSPRPGAGGYTF.

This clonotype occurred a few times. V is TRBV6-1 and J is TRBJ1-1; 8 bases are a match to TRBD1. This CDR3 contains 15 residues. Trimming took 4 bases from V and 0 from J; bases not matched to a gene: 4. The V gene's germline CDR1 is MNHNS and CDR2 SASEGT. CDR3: CASSARQGMNTEAFF. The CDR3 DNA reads TGTGCCAGCAGTGCTAGACAGGGGATGAACACTGAAGCTTTCTTT.

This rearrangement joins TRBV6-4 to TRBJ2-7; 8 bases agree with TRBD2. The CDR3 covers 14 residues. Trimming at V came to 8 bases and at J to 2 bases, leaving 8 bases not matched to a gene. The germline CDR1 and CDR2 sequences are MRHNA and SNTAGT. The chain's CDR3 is CASPPGGEPYEQYF. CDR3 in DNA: TGTGCCAGCCCGCCGGGGGGGGAACCCTACGAGCAGTACTTC.

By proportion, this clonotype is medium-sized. CDR3 in amino acids: CASSYFGQGANEQFF. The CDR3 DNA sequence: TGTGCCAGCAGTTACTTCGGACAGGGGGCCAATGAGCAGTTCTTC. The rearrangement uses TRBV6-5 and TRBJ2-1, with TRBD1 identical over 11 bases. After removal of 1 base from V and 6 bases from J, the junction contained 2 bases not matched to a gene. From germline, CDR1 is MNHEY and CDR2 SVGAGI. The length of the CDR3 is 15 residues.